Detailed here is one TCR beta chain. Under the authors' procedure: Quantification of nucleated cells was approximated via reference gene primer amplification. Assay used: immunoSEQ multiplex PCR; TCRdb lists only in-frame clones, some missing. From that table come the V and J calls and clone size; the DNA was used to work out D and trimming. The data show 150,000 to 200,000 clones, roughly 88% seen once. These data originate in a study of blood T cell repertoires in COVID-19. Looking at the study overall: Samples taken during acute and convalescent COVID-19 were collected in the United States, Italy and Spain. PBMCs, B-cell-depleted T cells, or T cells provided the cDNA or gDNA that made up the material.

Trimming took 3 bases from V and 4 from J; bases not matched to a gene: 6. Germline V gene data show CDR1 as SGHDT and CDR2 as YYEEEE. The CDR3 runs 15 residues. Participants' reported clinical history set cohort assignment. The receptor was derived from a young woman who had recovered from COVID-19. The sequenced sample was PBMCs or T cells enriched from blood (not recorded which). The chain has TRBV5-6 and TRBJ2-1; 8 bases agree with TRBD2. Here the CDR3 DNA reads TGTGCCAGCAGCTGGGGTTCTAGCGGGTACAATGAGCAGTTCTTC. This encodes CASSWGSSGYNEQFF.